This T cell receptor (beta chain) derives from a study of T-cell memory formation after mild COVID-19. About the study: Largely, the TCR clusters proved donor specific.

As to this clonotype: Its antigen is not identified.

The TCR alpha and TCR beta cDNA libraries, bearing sample barcodes and UMIs, were generated by 5'RACE using constant-segment primers. A single record per CDR3 protein comes from TCRdb applying MiXCR to the 5' RACE reads. This table holds roughly 320,000 distinct CDR3 sequences, around 28% found once. Trimming shortened V by 3 bases and J by 3 bases, and 11 bases separated the two germline ends. In germline, CDR1 is KGHSH, CDR2 LQKENI. CDR3 length: 14 amino acids. Study-level results: Several responding clones turned up in pre-infection memory, indicating that cross-reactive memory may have taken part. Contracting CD4+ clones lay largely in CM and EM, with CD8+ ones residing in EMRA.

Sequencing was done on a sample of PBMCs or a T cell subset sorted from them (not recorded which). This clonotype was sampled from an adult woman who had mild COVID-19 (a few samples of this study predate the infection). Cell type and time point are not known. The chain employs TRBV18 and TRBJ2-5, with D perhaps given as TRBD1 or TRBD2 (5 bases each). CDR3 protein: CASSPGTEKETQYF. CDR3 DNA sequence: TGTGCCAGCTCACCCGGGACCGAAAAAGAGACCCAGTACTTC.